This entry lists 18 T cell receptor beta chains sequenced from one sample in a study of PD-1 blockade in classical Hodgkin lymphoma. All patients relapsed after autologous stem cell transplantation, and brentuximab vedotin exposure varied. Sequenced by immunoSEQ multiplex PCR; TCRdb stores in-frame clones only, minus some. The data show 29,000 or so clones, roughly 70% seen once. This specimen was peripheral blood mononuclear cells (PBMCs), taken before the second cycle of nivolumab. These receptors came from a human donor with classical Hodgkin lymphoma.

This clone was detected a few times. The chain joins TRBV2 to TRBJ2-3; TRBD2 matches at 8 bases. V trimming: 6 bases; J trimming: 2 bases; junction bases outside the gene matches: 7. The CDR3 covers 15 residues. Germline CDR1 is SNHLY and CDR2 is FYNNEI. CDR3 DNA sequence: TGTGCCAGCAGCTGGGCGCGGGGGGTCACAGATACGCAGTATTTT. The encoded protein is CASSWARGVTDTQYF. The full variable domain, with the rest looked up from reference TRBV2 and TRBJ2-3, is EPEVTQTPSHQVTQMGQEVILRCVPISNHLYFYWYRQILGQKVEFLVSFYNNEISEKSEIFDDQFSVERPDGSNFTLKIRSTKLEDSAMYFCASSWARGVTDTQYFGPGTRLTVL.

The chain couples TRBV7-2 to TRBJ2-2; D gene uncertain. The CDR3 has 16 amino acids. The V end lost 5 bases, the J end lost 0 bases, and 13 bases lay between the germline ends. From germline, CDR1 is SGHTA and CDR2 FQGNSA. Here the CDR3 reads CASSPVGGSNTGELFF. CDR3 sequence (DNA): TGTGCCAGCAGCCCAGTTGGTGGATCGAACACCGGGGAGCTGTTTTTT. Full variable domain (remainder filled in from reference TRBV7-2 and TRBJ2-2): GAGVSQSPSNKVTEKGKDVELRCDPISGHTALYWYRQSLGQGLEFLIYFQGNSAPDKSGLPSDRFSAERTGGSVSTLTIQRTQQEDSAVYLCASSPVGGSNTGELFFGEGSRLTVL.

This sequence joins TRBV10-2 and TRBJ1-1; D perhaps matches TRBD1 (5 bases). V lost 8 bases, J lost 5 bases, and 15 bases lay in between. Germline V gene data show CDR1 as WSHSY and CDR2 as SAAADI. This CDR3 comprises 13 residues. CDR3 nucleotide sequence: TGCGCCAGCGGGGGACCGGGGGAGACTGAAGCTTTCTTT. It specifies CASGGPGETEAFF.

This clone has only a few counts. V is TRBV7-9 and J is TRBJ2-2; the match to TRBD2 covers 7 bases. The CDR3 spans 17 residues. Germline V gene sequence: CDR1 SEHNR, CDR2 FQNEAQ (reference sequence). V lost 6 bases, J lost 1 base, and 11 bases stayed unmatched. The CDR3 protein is CASSKNLAEMNTGELFF. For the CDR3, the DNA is TGTGCCAGCAGTAAGAATCTAGCGGAGATGAACACCGGGGAGCTGTTTTTT.

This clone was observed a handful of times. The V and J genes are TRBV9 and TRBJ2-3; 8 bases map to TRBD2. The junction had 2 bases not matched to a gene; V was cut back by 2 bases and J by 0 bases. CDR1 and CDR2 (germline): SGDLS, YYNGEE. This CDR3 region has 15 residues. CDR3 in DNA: TGTGCCAGCAGCGTGAGCGGGAGTAGCACAGATACGCAGTATTTT. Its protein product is CASSVSGSSTDTQYF.

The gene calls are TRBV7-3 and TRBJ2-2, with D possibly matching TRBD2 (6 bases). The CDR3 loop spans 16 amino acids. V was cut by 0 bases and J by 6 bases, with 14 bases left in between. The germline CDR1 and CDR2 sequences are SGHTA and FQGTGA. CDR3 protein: CASSLTVGTHSGELFF. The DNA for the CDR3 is TGTGCCAGCAGCTTAACAGTTGGGACTCATTCCGGGGAGCTGTTTTTT.

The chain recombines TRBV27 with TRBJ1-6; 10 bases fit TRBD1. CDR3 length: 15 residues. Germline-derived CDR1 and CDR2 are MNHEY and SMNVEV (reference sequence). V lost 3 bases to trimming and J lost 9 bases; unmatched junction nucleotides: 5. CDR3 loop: CASSFGDRGGSPLHF. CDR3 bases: TGTGCCAGCAGTTTTGGGGACAGGGGAGGTTCACCCCTCCACTTT.

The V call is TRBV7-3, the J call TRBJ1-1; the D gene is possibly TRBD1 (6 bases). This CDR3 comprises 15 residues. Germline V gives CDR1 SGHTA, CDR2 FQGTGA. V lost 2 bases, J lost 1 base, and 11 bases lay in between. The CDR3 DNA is TGTGCCAGCAGCTTACCGACAGGAACGAACACTGAAGCTTTCTTT. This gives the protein CASSLPTGTNTEAFF.

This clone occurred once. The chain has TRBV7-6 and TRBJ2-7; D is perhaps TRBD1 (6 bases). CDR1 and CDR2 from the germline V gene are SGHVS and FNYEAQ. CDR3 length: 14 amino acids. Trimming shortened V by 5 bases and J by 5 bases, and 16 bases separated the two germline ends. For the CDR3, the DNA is TGTGCCAGCAGCGTGGTACAGGGAACGGACGAGCAGTACTTC. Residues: CASSVVQGTDEQYF.

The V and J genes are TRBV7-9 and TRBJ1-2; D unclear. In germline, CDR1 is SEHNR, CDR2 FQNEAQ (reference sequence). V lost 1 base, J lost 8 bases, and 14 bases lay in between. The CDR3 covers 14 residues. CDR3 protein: CASSLEVALGGYTF. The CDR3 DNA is TGTGCCAGCAGCTTAGAGGTAGCCCTTGGGGGCTACACCTTC.

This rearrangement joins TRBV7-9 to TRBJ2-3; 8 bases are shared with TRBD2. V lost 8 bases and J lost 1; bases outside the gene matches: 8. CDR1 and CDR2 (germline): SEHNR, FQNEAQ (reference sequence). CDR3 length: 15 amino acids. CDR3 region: CASPSMTSGTDTQYF. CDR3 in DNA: TGTGCCAGCCCCTCAATGACTAGCGGCACAGATACGCAGTATTTT. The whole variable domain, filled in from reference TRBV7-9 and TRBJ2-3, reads DTGVSQNPRHKITKRGQNVTFRCDPISEHNRLYWYRQTLGQGPEFLTYFQNEAQLEKSRLLSDRFSAERPKGSFSTLEIQRTEQGDSAMYLCASPSMTSGTDTQYFGPGTRLTVL.

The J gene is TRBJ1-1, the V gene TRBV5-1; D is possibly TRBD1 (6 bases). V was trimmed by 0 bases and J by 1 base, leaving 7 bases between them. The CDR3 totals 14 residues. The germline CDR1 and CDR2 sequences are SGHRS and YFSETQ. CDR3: CASSLAGENTEAFF. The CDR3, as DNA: TGCGCCAGCAGCTTGGCAGGGGAGAACACTGAAGCTTTCTTT.

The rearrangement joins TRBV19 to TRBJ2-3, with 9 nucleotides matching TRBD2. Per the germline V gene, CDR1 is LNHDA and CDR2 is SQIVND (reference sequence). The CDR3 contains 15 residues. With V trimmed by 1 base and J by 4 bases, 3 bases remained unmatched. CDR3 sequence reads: CASSIGRLAADTQYF. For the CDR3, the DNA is TGTGCCAGTAGTATAGGGCGACTAGCGGCAGATACGCAGTATTTT.

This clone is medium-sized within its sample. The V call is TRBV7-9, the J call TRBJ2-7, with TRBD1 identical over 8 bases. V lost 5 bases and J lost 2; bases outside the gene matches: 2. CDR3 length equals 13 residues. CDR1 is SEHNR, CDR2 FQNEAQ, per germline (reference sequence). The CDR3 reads CASSRQGTYEQYF. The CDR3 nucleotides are TGTGCCAGCAGCCGACAGGGGACCTACGAGCAGTACTTC.

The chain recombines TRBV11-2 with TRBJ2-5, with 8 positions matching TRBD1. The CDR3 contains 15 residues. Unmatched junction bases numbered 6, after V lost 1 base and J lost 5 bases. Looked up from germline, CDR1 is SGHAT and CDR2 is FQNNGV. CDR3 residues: CASSLGTGIRETQYF. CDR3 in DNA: TGTGCCAGCAGCTTAGGGACAGGGATCCGGGAGACCCAGTACTTC.

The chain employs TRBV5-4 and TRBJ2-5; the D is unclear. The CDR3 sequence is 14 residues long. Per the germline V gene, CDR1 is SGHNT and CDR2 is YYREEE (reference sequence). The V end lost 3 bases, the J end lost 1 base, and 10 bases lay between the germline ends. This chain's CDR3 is CASSSGLSQETQYF. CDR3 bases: TGTGCCAGCAGCTCTGGGTTGAGCCAAGAGACCCAGTACTTC.

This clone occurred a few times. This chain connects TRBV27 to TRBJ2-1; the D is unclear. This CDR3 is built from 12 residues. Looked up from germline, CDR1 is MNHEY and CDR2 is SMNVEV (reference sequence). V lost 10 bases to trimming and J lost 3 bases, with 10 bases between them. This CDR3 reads CATRPGYNEQFF. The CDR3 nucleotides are TGTGCCACCAGACCGGGCTACAATGAGCAGTTCTTC.

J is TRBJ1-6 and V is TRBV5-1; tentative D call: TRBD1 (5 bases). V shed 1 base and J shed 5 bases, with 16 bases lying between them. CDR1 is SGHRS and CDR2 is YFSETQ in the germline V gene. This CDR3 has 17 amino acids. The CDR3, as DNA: TGCGCCAGCAGCTTGTCATCCCCCAGGGCTCATAATTCACCCCTCCACTTT. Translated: CASSLSSPRAHNSPLHF.